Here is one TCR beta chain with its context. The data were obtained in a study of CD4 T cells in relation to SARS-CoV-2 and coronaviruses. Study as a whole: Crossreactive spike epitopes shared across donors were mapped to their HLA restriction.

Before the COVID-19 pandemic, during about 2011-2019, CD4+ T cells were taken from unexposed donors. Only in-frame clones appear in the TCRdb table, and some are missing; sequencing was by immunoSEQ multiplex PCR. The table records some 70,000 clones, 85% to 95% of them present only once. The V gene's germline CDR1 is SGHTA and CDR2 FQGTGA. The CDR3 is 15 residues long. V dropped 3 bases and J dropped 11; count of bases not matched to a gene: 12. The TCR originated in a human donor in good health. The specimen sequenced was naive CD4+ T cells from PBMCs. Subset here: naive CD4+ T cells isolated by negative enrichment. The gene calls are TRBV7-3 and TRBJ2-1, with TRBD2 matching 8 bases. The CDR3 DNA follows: TGTGCCAGCAGCTTGGGAGCGGGAGAAGGGGGAAAGCAGTTCTTC. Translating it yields CASSLGAGEGGKQFF.